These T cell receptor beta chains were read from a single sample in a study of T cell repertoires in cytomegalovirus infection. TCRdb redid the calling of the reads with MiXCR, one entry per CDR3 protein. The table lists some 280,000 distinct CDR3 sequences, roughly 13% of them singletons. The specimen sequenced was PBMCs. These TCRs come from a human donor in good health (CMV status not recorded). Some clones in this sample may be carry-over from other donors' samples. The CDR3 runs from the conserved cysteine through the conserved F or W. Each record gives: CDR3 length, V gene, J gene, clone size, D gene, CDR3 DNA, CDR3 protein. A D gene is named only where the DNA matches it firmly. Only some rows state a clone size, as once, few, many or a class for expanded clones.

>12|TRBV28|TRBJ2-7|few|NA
TGTGCCAGCAGTCCCATCACCGGGTCCCCCAGCTTC
CASSPITGSPSF
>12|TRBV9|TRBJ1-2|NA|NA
TGTGCCAGCATGCGACGGGACTATGGCTACACCTTC
CASMRRDYGYTF
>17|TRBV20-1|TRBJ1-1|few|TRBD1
TGCAGTGCTAGGAAGGGGAGCGGACAGGGGGCTTCCACTGAAGCTTTCTTT
CSARKGSGQGASTEAFF
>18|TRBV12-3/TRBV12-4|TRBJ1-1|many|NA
TGTGCCAGCAGTTGGCCCTGGGACGGCAAAAAGGCGGGCACTGAAGCTTTCTTT
CASSWPWDGKKAGTEAFF
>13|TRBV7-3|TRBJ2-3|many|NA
TGTGCCAGCAGCCTAGAGCGACAGGCCCTCCAGTATTTT
CASSLERQALQYF
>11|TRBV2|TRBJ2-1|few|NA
TGTGCCATGACAGTTTACAATGAGCAGTTCTTC
CAMTVYNEQFF
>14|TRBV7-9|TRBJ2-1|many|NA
TGTGCCAGCAGCTCCAGTCCCCTCACGGGTGAGCAGTTCTTC
CASSSSPLTGEQFF
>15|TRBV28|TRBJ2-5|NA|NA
TGTGCCAGCAGCTCGCCTTCAGTCAACCAAGAGACCCAGTACTTC
CASSSPSVNQETQYF
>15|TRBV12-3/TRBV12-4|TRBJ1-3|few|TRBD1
TGTGCCAGCAGCCTGACAGGGGAGGCGGGAAACACCATATATTTT
CASSLTGEAGNTIYF
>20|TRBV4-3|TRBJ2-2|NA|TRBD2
TGCGCCAGCAGCCAAGTGGCAGGGACTAGCGGGATCGGTGACACCGGGGAGCTGTTTTTT
CASSQVAGTSGIGDTGELFF
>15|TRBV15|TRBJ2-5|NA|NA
TGTGCCACCAGCAGGGATCCGGGTAGTGGGGAGACCCAGTACTTC
CATSRDPGSGETQYF
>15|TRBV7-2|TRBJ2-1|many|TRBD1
TGTGCCAGCAGTTTGGGGGACAGAGGTTACAATGAGCAGTTCTTC
CASSLGDRGYNEQFF
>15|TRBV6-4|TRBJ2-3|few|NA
TGTGCCAGCAGTGAAAAGGTAGTTGACACAGATACGCAGTATTTT
CASSEKVVDTDTQYF
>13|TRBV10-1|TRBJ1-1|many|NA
TGCGCCAGCAGTGTTACGGAGAACACTGAAGCTTTCTTT
CASSVTENTEAFF
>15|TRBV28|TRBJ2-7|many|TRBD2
TGTGCCAGCAGACCGGAGGTAGCGGGAGTCAACGAGCAGTACTTC
CASRPEVAGVNEQYF
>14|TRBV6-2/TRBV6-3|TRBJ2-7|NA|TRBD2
TGTGCCAGCAATCGGGAGGGGAGCTCCTACGAGCAGTACTTC
CASNREGSSYEQYF
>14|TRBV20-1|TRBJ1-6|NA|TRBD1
TGCAGTGCTAGCGGGACAGGGGAAGGTTCACCCCTCCACTTT
CSASGTGEGSPLHF
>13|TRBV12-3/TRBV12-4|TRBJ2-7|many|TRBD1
TGTGCCAGCAGTGTAGGACAGGGAACAGAGCAGTACTTC
CASSVGQGTEQYF
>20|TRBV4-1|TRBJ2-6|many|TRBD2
TGCGCCAGCAGCCAAGACCCCGGGACTAGCCTTGTCTCTGGGGCCAACGTCCTGACTTTC
CASSQDPGTSLVSGANVLTF
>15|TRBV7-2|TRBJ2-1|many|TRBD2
TGTGCCAGCAGCTTATCGGGACTAGGTATCGGTGAGCAGTTCTTC
CASSLSGLGIGEQFF
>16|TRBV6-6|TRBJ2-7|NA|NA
TGTGCCAGCAGTTACGCACCGGGGGGCGGTTCCTACGAGCAGTACTTC
CASSYAPGGGSYEQYF
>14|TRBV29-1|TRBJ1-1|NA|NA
TGCAGCGTTGGCAGTGCCAACCTGAACACTGAAGCTTTCTTT
CSVGSANLNTEAFF
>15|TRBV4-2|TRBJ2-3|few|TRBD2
TGTGCCAGCAGCCCCCGACTAGCGGCGGAAGATACGCAGTATTTT
CASSPRLAAEDTQYF
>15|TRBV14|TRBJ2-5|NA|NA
TGTGCCAGCAGCTTAATACCACAGCTCCAAGAGACCCAGTACTTC
CASSLIPQLQETQYF
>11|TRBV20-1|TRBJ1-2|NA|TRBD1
TGCAGTATCTTTCAGGGGGTTGGCTACACCTTC
CSIFQGVGYTF
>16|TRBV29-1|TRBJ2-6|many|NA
TGCAGCGTAGTAAGTAGGCCCCTCTCTGGGGCCAACGTCCTGACTTTC
CSVVSRPLSGANVLTF
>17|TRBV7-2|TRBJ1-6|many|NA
TGTGCCAGCAGCTTCCGGCCGGGGAGCTCCTATAATTCACCCCTCCACTTT
CASSFRPGSSYNSPLHF
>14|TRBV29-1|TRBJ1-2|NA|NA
TGCAGCGTCCACAGGGACGGGCGCGCAGGTGGCTACACCTTC
CSVHRDGRAGGYTF
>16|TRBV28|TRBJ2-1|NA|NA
TGTGCCAGCAGTTTACCCGCTTCCCTTTCGGTGGATGAGCAGTTCTTC
CASSLPASLSVDEQFF
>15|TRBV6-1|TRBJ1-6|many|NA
TGTGCCAGCAGGGAACAGTGGGGCTATAATTCACCCCTCCACTTT
CASREQWGYNSPLHF
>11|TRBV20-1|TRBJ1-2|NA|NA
TGCAGTGCTAGAGCCCCCTATGGCTACACCTTC
CSARAPYGYTF
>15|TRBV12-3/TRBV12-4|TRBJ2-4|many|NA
TGTGCCAGCAGCTTCCTCCCATCGGCCAAAAACATTCAGTACTTC
CASSFLPSAKNIQYF
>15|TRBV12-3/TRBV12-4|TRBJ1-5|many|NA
TGTGCCAGCAGTCGGGCAGGCCCTAGCAATCAGCCCCAGCATTTT
CASSRAGPSNQPQHF
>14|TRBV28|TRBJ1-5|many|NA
TGTGCCACCCAAACTCTTTGGGGTGGTCAGCCCCAGCATTTT
CATQTLWGGQPQHF
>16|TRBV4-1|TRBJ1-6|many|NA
TGCGCCAGCAGCCAAGGACTTAGCTCCTATAATTCACCCCTCCACTTT
CASSQGLSSYNSPLHF
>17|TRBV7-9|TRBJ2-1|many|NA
TGTGCCAGCAGCTCCCGGCGAGGGGTTGGGTCCTACAATGAGCAGTTCTTC
CASSSRRGVGSYNEQFF
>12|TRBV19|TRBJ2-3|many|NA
TGTGCCAGTACTGGGCCCCCAGATACGCAGTATTTT
CASTGPPDTQYF
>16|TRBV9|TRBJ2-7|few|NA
TGTGCCAGCCCTCCCTGGGTCGTAGCGGCACCCTACGAGCAGTACTTC
CASPPWVVAAPYEQYF
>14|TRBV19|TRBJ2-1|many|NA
TGTGCCAGTAGTATAGCGGGGCCTTACAATGAGCAGTTCTTC
CASSIAGPYNEQFF
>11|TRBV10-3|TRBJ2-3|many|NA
TGTGCCATCAGGGACACAGATACGCAGTATTTT
CAIRDTDTQYF
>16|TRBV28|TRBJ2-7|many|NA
TGTGCCAGCAGTTTAACCCTACGGGGGCAGTCGTACGAGCAGTACTTC
CASSLTLRGQSYEQYF
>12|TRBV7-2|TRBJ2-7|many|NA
TGTGCCAGCAGCTCCTCGAATTACGAGCAGTACTTC
CASSSSNYEQYF
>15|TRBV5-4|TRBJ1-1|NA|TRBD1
TGTGCCAGCAGCTTGATGGGGACAGAGAACACTGAAGCTTTCTTT
CASSLMGTENTEAFF
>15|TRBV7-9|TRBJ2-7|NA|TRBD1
TGTGCCAGCAGCCCCCGGACAGGGGTGCTCTACGAGCAGTACTTC
CASSPRTGVLYEQYF